The clone carrying this T cell receptor (beta chain) appeared a few times. Its specificity is not known. The same CDR3 can be traced to other DNA sequences in this sample. Trimming removed 0 bases at V and 11 bases at J, with 10 bases between. The V gene's germline CDR1 is GTSNPN and CDR2 SVGIG (reference sequence). The CDR3 is made up of 11 amino acids. The sample is drawn from a study of shared clonotypes between healthy human individuals. CD4+ cell separation produced CD45RA+ naive and CD45RA-negative memory subsets. Whole-study results and caveats: Generally, estimated richness proved larger in naive subsets than it did in memory subsets. Rarefaction indicated that sorted-subset sequencing remained incomplete although depth was large.

Assay used: immunoSEQ multiplex PCR; TCRdb lists only in-frame clones, some missing. Of 2 million to 2.5 million clones in the sample, more than 85% were seen once. Sequenced material: naive CD4+ T cells from PBMCs. Subset: CD45RA+ positively selected. This clonotype was obtained from a man aged 18 to 30 in good health. Some clones in this sample may be carry-over from other donors' samples. The chain recombines TRBV30 with TRBJ1-1; no definite D call. The CDR3 nucleotides read TGTGCCTGGAGTGTAAGGGTAGAGGCTTTCTTT. Protein sequence: CAWSVRVEAFF.